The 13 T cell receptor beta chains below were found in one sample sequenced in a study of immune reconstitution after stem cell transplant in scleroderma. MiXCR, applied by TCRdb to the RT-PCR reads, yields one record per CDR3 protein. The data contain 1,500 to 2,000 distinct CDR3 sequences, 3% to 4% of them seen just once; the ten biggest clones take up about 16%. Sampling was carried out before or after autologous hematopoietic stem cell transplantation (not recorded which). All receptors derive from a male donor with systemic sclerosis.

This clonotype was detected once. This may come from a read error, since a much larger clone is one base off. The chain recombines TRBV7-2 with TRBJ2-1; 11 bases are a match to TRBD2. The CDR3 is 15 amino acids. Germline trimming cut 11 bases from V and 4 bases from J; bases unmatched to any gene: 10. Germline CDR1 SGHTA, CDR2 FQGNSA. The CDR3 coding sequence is TGTGCCGGCATCCCAACTAGCGGGGGTTACAATGAGCAGTTCTTC. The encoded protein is CAGIPTSGGYNEQFF.

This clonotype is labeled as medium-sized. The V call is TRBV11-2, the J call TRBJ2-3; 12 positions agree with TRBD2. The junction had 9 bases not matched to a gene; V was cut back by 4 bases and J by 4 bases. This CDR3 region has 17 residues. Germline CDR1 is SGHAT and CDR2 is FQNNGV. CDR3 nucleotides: TGTGCCAGCAGCTATTCCCGACTAGCGGGAGCCCCAGATACGCAGTATTTT. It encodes CASSYSRLAGAPDTQYF. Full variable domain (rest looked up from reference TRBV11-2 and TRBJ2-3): EAGVAQSPRYKIIEKRQSVAFWCNPISGHATLYWYQQILGQGPKLLIQFQNNGVVDDSQLPKDRFSAERLKGVDSTLKIQPAKLEDSAVYLCASSYSRLAGAPDTQYFGPGTRLTVL.

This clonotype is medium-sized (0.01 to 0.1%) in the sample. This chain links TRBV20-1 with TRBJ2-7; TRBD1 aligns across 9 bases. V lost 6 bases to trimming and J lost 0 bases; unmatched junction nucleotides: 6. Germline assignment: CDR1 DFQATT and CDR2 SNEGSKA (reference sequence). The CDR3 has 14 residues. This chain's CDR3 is CSAAWGQGSYEQYF. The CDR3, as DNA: TGCAGTGCAGCGTGGGGACAGGGCTCCTACGAGCAGTACTTC.

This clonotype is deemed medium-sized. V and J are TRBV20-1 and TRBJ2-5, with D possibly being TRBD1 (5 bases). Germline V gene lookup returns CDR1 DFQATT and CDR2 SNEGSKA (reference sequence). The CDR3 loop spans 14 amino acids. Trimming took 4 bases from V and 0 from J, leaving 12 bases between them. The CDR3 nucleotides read TGCAGTGCTAAATCCAGGGATAACCAAGAGACCCAGTACTTC. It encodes CSAKSRDNQETQYF.

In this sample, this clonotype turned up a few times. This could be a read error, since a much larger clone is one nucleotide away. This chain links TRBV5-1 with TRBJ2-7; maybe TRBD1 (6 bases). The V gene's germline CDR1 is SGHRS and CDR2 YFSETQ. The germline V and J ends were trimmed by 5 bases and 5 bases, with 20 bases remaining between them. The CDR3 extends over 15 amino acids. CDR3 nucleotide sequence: TGCGCCAGCAGAGCAGGGGATGGACTTTGGGACGAGCAGTACTTC. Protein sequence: CASRAGDGLWDEQYF.

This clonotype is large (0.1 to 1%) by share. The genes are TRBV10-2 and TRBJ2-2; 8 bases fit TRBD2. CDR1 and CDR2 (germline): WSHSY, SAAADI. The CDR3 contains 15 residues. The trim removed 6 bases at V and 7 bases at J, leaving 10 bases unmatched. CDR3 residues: CASRLYSGAVGELFF. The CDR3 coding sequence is TGCGCCAGCAGATTATATAGCGGGGCCGTCGGGGAGCTGTTTTTT.

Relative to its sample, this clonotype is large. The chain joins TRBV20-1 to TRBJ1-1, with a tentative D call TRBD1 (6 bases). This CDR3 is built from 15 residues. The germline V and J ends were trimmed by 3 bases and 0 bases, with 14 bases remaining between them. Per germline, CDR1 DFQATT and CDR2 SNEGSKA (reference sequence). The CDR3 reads CSASPKQGVNTEAFF. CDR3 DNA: TGCAGTGCTAGCCCCAAACAGGGTGTGAACACTGAAGCTTTCTTT.

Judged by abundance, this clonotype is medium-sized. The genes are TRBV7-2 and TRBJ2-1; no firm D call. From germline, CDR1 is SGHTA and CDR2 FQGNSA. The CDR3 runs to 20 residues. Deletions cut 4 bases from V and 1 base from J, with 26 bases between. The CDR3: CASSSRIGSGQFRSYNEQFF. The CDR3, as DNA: TGTGCCAGCAGCTCCCGTATAGGGTCGGGCCAGTTTCGGTCCTACAATGAGCAGTTCTTC.

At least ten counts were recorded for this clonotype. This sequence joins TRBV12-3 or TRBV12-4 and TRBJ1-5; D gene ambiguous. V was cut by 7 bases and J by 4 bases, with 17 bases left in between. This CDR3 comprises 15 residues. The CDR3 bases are TGTGCCAGCATGGGAATAAAAGGACCAAATCAGCCCCAGCATTTT. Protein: CASMGIKGPNQPQHF.

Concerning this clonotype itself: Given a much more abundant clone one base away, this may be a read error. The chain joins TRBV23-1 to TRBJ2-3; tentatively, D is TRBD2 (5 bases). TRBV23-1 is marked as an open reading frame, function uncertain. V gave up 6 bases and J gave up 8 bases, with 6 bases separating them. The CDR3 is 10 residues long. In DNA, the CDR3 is TGCGCCAGCAGAGGAGGTACGCAGTATTTT. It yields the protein CASRGGTQYF.

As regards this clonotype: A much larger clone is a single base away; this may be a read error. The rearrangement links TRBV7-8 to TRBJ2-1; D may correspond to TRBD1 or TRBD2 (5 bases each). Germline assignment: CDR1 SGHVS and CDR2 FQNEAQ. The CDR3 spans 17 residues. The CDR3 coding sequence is TGTGTCAGCAGCTTGGTACCGGGGCTCGAAAACTACAATGAGCAGTTCTTC. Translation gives CVSSLVPGLENYNEQFF. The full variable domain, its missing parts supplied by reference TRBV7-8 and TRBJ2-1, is GAGVSQSPRYKVAKRGQDVALRCDPISGHVSLFWYQQALGQGPEFLTYFQNEAQLDKSGLPSDRFFAERPEGSVSTLKIQRTQQEDSAVYLCVSSLVPGLENYNEQFFGPGTRLTVL.

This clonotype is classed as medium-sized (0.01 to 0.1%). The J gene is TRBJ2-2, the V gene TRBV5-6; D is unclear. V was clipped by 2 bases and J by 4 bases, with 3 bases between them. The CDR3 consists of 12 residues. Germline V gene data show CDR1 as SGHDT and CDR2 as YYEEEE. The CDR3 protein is CASSFSTGELFF. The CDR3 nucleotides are TGTGCCAGCAGCTTTAGCACCGGGGAGCTGTTTTTT.

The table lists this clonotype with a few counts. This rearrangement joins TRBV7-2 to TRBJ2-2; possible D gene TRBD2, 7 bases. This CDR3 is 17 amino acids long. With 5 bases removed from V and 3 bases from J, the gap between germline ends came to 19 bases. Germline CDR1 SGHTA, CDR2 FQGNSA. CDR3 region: CASSPRGDGGDTGELFF. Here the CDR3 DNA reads TGTGCCAGCAGCCCCCGGGGGGACGGGGGCGACACCGGGGAGCTGTTTTTT.